Below, one TCR beta chain is given with its context. The antigen is undetermined. Study-level results: Tumor memory CD4+ T cell TCR gene usage clustered with blood and lymph node memory CD4+ cells and lymph node naive CD4+ cells. Under 2.1% of tumor Treg sequences matched blood Tregs or memory cells. Tumor Treg TCRs overlapped most with tumor naive CD4+ cells.

TRBV12-4/TRBJ1-2 clonotypes were amplified with adaptor-ligated barcode primers. TCRdb re-analysed the multiplex PCR reads in MiXCR, keeping a single row per CDR3 protein. The sample consists of about 860 distinct CDR3 sequences, approximately 12% of them appearing once. Trimming cost V 3 bases and J 4 bases; bases outside gene matches: 2. The CDR3 consists of 13 residues. Cells sorted as Tregs were CD4+, CD25+ and CD127-/low. Sequenced material: Tregs sorted from blood. The clonotype was recovered from a female donor with breast cancer. The J gene is TRBJ1-2, the V gene TRBV12-3 or TRBV12-4; 7 bases are shared with TRBD1. CDR3 in DNA: TGTGCCAGCAGTTTCCGGGACAGCTATGGCTACACCTTC. The encoded protein is CASSFRDSYGYTF.